This T cell receptor (beta chain) was found in a study of CXCR3-negative and CXCR3-positive naive CD8 T cells. UMI labels and 5' RACE were used to prepare the TRB cDNA libraries. TCRdb re-called the 5' RACE reads; every CDR3 protein appears as one record, without DNA. This table lists about 70,000 distinct CDR3 sequences. Worth noting for this clonotype: Its target is unknown.

Overall study findings and caveats: CXCR3-positive naive cells carried more hydrophobic TRB CDR3s than CXCR3-negative ones. Memory CD8+ cells had much lower diversity, and both naive subsets had comparably high diversity.

This CDR3 has 13 amino acids. Germline values: CDR1 ENHRY, CDR2 SYGVKD. The sample comprised naive CXCR3+ CD8+ T cells from blood. Sample subset: CD45RO-CCR7+CD27+CD95- naive CD8+ T cells expressing CXCR3 (TNR3+). The sequence derives from a human donor in good health. Some clones in this sample may be carry-over from other donors' samples. The V call is TRBV10-3, the J call TRBJ1-5; as DNA is missing, the TRBD1 call by TCRdb cannot be tested. The CDR3 spells CAISVGGGQPQHF.